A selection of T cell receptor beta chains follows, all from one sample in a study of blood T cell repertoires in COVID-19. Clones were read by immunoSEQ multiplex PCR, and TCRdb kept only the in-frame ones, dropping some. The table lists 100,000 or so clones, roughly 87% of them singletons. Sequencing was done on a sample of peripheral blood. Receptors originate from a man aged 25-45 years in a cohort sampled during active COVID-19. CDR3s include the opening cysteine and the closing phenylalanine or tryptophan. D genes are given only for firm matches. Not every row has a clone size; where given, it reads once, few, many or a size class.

TGTGCCAGTAGTCGGGGGGCTGGGGCCAACGTCCTGACTTTC CASSRGAGANVLTF TRBJ2-6 TRBV19 TRBD2 .
TGTGCCAGCAGTCGACAGGGACGCACTGAAGCTTTCTTT CASSRQGRTEAFF TRBJ1-1 TRBV6-5 TRBD1 .
TGTGTCCTAATTTTGAACACCGGGGAGCTGTTTTTT CVLILNTGELFF TRBJ2-2 TRBV12-3/TRBV12-4 . .
TGTGCCAGCAGCCCCGGACAGGGGGCTTGGGGAGAGACCCAGTACTTC CASSPGQGAWGETQYF TRBJ2-5 TRBV7-3 TRBD1 few
TGTGCCAGTAGTATAGATCTTTCCGGACAGGCTAGCACAGATACGCAGTATTTT CASSIDLSGQASTDTQYF TRBJ2-3 TRBV19 TRBD1 .
TGTGCCAGCAGTGAAGCAGGGGGATATGGCTACACCTTC CASSEAGGYGYTF TRBJ1-2 TRBV6-1 . .
TGTGCCAGCAGCTTTGAGGGCTATGGCTACACCTTC CASSFEGYGYTF TRBJ1-2 TRBV5-5 . .
TGTGCCAGCAGCTTCGACAGCAATGAGCAGTTCTTC CASSFDSNEQFF TRBJ2-1 TRBV5-4 . once
TGCGCCAGCAGCCCGAGCACCCAGGGGGGAGATACGCAGTATTTT CASSPSTQGGDTQYF TRBJ2-3 TRBV4-1 . .
TGTGCCACCAGCAGAGATCTGTGGGGACAGGGACGCGGAAACACCATATATTTT CATSRDLWGQGRGNTIYF TRBJ1-3 TRBV15 TRBD1 .
TGCGCCAGCAGCTCCGGGCTAAGGGGTAGGGAGACCCAGTACTTC CASSSGLRGRETQYF TRBJ2-5 TRBV5-1 . .
TGTGCCAGCAGTTTGGGGGGAATGAACACTGAAGCTTTCTTT CASSLGGMNTEAFF TRBJ1-1 TRBV27 . .
TGTGCCAGCAGCTTGGTGGAGGGCACTGAAGCTTTCTTT CASSLVEGTEAFF TRBJ1-1 TRBV5-6 . .
TGTGCCAGCAGCTTAGGCAGTAATGAGCAGTTCTTC CASSLGSNEQFF TRBJ2-1 TRBV7-8 . .
TGTGCCAGCAGCGTAGAGCCTAGCGGGGGGGCGGAGCAGTACTTC CASSVEPSGGAEQYF TRBJ2-7 TRBV9 TRBD2 .
TGTGCCACCAGTGACTCGGACAGGGCCATTTACAATGAGCAGTTCTTC CATSDSDRAIYNEQFF TRBJ2-1 TRBV24-1 TRBD1 .
TGTGCCAGTAGTATGATAGGGGTAGTCTACGAGCAGTACTTC CASSMIGVVYEQYF TRBJ2-7 TRBV19 . .
TGTGCCAGTGGAACTTCCCGGTGGACAGGGGATACTTTTAGCAATCAGCCCCAGCATTTT CASGTSRWTGDTFSNQPQHF TRBJ1-5 TRBV19 TRBD1 .
TGTGCCAGCAGCGTAGGACAGGTGAACACTGAAGCTTTCTTT CASSVGQVNTEAFF TRBJ1-1 TRBV9 . .
TGCGCCAGCAGCTTGAGTACTAGATTAGATACGCAGTATTTT CASSLSTRLDTQYF TRBJ2-3 TRBV5-1 . few
TGCGCCAGCAGCTTGCGGGGGGGCCTCAATCAGCCCCAGCATTTT CASSLRGGLNQPQHF TRBJ1-5 TRBV5-1 . .
TGCGCCAGCAGCTGGGGAACGGACAGGGCCTACGAGCAGTACTTC CASSWGTDRAYEQYF TRBJ2-7 TRBV5-1 TRBD1 few
TGTGCCAGCAGCCAAGACGCGGGATACTTCTCTCCGGAGAACTTC CASSQDAGYFSPENF TRBJ2-7 TRBV3-1/TRBV3-2 . .
TGTGCCAGCAGCCATCAAAATAGGGGCAGCCGCTCTGGAAACACCATATATTTT CASSHQNRGSRSGNTIYF TRBJ1-3 TRBV7-9 . .
TGTGCCAGCAGCGAAACCCCCGGGACAGGGTCCGACGATGAGCAGTTCTTC CASSETPGTGSDDEQFF TRBJ2-1 TRBV21-1 . .
TGTGCCAGCAGTGAACAGGGGGAGAATCAGCCCCAGCATTTT CASSEQGENQPQHF TRBJ1-5 TRBV6-1 TRBD1 .
TGTGCCTGGAGTGCGAATGAAAAACTGTTTTTT CAWSANEKLFF TRBJ1-4 TRBV30 . .
TGTGCCTGGAGGGGCCTTGACACTGAAGCTTTCTTT CAWRGLDTEAFF TRBJ1-1 TRBV30 . .